The 6 T cell receptor beta chains in this list originate from one sample, sequenced in a study of shared T cell receptors in the human thymus. Measured with immunoSEQ multiplex PCR; TCRdb has only the in-frame clones, and not every one. The data show 700,000 or so clones, roughly 88% seen once. The same sample was also used in a study of human thymus T cells.

Sequenced input: thymocytes. The receptor set was obtained from a girl in the first two years of life with a congenital heart defect.

This chain joins TRBV6-1 and TRBJ1-1; weak D call: TRBD1 (6 bases). The germline gives CDR1 MNHNS, CDR2 SASEGT. The CDR3 contains 13 residues. V dropped 5 bases and J dropped 6 bases, with 13 bases sitting between them. In DNA form, the CDR3 reads TGTGCCAGCAGTAACAGGGACGCTCCTGAAGCTTTCTTT. It is translated as CASSNRDAPEAFF.

The chain uses TRBV11-2 and TRBJ2-5; the D is unclear. Trimming shortened V by 5 bases and J by 3 bases, and 16 bases separated the two germline ends. The CDR3 contains 15 residues. Germline loops: CDR1 SGHAT, CDR2 FQNNGV. As DNA, the CDR3 is TGTGCCAGCAGCCAGCCGGTCCCGGAGAAAGAGACCCAGTACTTC. Protein product: CASSQPVPEKETQYF.

This clone has more than one count but fewer than ten. The chain recombines TRBV4-1 with TRBJ1-5; TRBD1 matches 10 bases. J lost 7 bases, V lost 1 base, and 10 bases had no gene match. The CDR3 has 17 residues. Looked up from germline, CDR1 is MGHRA and CDR2 is YSYEKL. The CDR3 bases are TGCGCCAGCAGCCAAGTCTCCCGGGACAGGGGTAGACAGCCCCAGCATTTT. The encoded protein is CASSQVSRDRGRQPQHF.

The V call is TRBV6-1, the J call TRBJ1-6; 8 positions agree with TRBD1. The CDR3 spans 17 residues. The V segment lost 2 bases and the J segment 2 bases; nucleotides outside the gene matches: 5. Germline V gene sequence: CDR1 MNHNS, CDR2 SASEGT. The CDR3 DNA reads TGTGCCAGCAGTGAACCCCAGGGGGCCCCCTATAATTCACCCCTCCACTTT. This encodes CASSEPQGAPYNSPLHF.

The chain links TRBV11-2 to TRBJ1-2; D unresolved. The CDR3 runs to 11 residues. CDR1 is SGHAT and CDR2 is FQNNGV in the germline V gene. The V end was cut by 2 bases, the J end by 8 bases, with 6 bases between. The CDR3: CASSLLLGYTF. CDR3 nucleotides: TGTGCCAGCAGCTTATTACTGGGCTACACCTTC.

The chain has TRBV6-6 and TRBJ1-5; TRBD1 agrees at 8 bases. Germline V gene sequence: CDR1 MNHNY, CDR2 SVGAGI (reference sequence). Trimming took 8 bases from V and 3 from J; bases not matched to a gene: 6. The CDR3 runs to 14 residues. The CDR3: CASRSGGLNQPQHF. The CDR3 DNA reads TGTGCCAGCCGTTCAGGGGGCCTCAATCAGCCCCAGCATTTT.